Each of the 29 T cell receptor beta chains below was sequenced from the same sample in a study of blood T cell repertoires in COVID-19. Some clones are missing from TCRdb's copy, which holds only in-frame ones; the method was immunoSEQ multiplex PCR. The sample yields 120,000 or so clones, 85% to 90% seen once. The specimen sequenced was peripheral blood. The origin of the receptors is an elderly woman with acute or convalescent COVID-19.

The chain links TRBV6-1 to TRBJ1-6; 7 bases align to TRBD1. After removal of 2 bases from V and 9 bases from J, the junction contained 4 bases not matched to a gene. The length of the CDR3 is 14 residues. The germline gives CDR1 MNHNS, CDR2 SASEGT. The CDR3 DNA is TGTGCCAGCAGTGAAACCCGACAGGGTTCACCCCTCCACTTT. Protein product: CASSETRQGSPLHF.

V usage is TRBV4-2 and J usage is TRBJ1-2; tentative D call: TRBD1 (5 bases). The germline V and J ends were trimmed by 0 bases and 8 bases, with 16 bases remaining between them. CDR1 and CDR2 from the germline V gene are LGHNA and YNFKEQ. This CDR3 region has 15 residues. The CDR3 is CASSQEEGRGLGYTF. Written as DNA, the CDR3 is TGTGCCAGCAGCCAAGAGGAGGGGCGCGGGCTCGGCTACACCTTC.

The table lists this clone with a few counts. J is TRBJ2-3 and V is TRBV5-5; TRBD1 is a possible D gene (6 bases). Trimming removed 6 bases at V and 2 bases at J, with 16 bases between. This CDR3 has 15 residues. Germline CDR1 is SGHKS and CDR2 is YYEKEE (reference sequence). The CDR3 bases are TGTGCCAGCAACCCCCAAGGACAGCACACAGATACGCAGTATTTT. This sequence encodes CASNPQGQHTDTQYF.

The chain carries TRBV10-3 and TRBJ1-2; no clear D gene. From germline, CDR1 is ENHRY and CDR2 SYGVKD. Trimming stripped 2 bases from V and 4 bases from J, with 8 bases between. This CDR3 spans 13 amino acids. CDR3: CAISETGIYGYTF. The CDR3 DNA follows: TGTGCCATCAGTGAGACGGGGATCTATGGCTACACCTTC.

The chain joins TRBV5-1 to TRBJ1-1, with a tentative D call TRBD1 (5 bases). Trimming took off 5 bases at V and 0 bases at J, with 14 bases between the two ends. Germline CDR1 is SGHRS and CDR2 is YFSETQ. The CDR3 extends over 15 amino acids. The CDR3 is CASRRDTGVNTEAFF. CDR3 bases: TGCGCCAGCAGGCGAGATACGGGGGTGAACACTGAAGCTTTCTTT.

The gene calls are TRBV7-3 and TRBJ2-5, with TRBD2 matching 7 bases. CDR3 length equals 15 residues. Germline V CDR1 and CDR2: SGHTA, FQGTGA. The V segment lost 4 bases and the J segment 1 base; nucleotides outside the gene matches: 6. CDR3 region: CASSSLGGGQETQYF. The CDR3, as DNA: TGTGCCAGCAGCTCTCTAGGCGGGGGCCAAGAGACCCAGTACTTC.

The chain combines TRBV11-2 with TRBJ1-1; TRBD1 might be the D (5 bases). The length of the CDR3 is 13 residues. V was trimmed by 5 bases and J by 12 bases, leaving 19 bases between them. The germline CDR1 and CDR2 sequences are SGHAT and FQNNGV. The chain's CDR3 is CASSDGARLQTFF. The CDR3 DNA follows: TGTGCCAGCAGCGATGGGGCCCGCTTACAAACTTTCTTT.

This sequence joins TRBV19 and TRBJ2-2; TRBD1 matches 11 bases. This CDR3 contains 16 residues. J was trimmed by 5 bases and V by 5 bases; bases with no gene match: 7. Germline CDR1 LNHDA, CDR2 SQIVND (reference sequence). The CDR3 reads CASSGSGTGGTGELFF. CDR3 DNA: TGTGCCAGTAGTGGATCCGGGACAGGGGGGACCGGGGAGCTGTTTTTT. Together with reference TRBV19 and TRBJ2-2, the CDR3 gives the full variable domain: DGGITQSPKYLFRKEGQNVTLSCEQNLNHDAMYWYRQDPGQGLRLIYYSQIVNDFQKGDIAEGYSVSREKKESFPLTVTSAQKNPTAFYLCASSGSGTGGTGELFFGEGSRLTVL.

The CDR3 DNA is TGTGCCAGCTCACTAATTAGTCGGCAAGAGACCCAGTACTTC. Amino acids: CASSLISRQETQYF. The rearrangement links TRBV18 to TRBJ2-5; D uncertain. Germline-derived CDR1 and CDR2 are KGHSH and LQKENI. The CDR3 is 14 residues long. The V gene lost 4 bases and the J gene lost 2 bases, with 11 bases spanning the gap.

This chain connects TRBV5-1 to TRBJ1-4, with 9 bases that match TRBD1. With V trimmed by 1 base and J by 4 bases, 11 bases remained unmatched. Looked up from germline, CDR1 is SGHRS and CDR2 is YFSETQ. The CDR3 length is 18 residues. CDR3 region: CASSLKGTGTKINEKLFF. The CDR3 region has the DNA TGCGCCAGCAGCTTGAAAGGGACAGGGACAAAGATTAATGAAAAACTGTTTTTT.

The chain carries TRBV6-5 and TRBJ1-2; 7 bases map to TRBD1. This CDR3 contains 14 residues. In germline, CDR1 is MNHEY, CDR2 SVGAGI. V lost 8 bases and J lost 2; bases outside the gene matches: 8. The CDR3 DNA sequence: TGTGCCAGCCGTCGAGGACAGGCAAACTATGGCTACACCTTC. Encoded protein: CASRRGQANYGYTF.

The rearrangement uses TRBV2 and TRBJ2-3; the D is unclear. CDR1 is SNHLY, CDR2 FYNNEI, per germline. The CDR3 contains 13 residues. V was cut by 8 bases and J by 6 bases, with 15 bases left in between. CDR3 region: CASGPRSADTQYF. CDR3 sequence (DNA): TGTGCCAGCGGTCCGCGGAGTGCCGATACGCAGTATTTT.

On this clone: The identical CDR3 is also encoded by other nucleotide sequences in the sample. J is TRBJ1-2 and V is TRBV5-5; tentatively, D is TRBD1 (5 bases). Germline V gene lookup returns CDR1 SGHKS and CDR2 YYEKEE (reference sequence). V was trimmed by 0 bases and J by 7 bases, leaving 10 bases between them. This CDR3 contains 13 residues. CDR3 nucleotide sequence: TGTGCCAGCAGCTTGGAAGGGGCCGGTGGCTACACCTTC. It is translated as CASSLEGAGGYTF.

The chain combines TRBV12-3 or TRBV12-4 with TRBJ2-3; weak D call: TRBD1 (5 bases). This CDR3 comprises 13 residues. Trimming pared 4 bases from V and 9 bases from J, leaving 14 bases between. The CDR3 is CASSWLERGTQYF. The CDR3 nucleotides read TGTGCCAGCAGTTGGCTCGAAAGGGGAACGCAGTATTTT.

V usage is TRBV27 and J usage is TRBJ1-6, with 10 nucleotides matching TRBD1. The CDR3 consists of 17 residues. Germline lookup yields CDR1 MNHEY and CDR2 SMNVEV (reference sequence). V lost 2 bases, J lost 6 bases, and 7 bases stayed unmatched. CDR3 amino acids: CASSLPRTGGGNSPLHF. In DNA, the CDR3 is TGTGCCAGCAGTTTACCGAGGACAGGGGGAGGTAATTCACCCCTCCACTTT.

The CDR3 here is CASSLGAGGTLNYGYTF. In nucleotides, the CDR3 is TGTGCCAGCAGTTTAGGGGCAGGGGGAACACTTAACTATGGCTACACCTTC. The rearrangement links TRBV28 to TRBJ1-2, with 7 nucleotides matching TRBD1. Germline assignment: CDR1 MDHEN and CDR2 SYDVKM. With 2 bases clipped from V and 1 base from J, the junction kept 10 bases outside the gene matches. The CDR3 runs 17 residues.

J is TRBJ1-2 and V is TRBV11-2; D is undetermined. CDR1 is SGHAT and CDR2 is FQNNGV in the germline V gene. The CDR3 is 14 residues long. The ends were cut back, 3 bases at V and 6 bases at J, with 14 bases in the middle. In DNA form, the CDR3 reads TGTGCCAGCAGCTTCACCTTAGGGCGGGATGGCTACACCTTC. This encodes CASSFTLGRDGYTF. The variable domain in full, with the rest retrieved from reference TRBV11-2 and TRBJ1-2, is EAGVAQSPRYKIIEKRQSVAFWCNPISGHATLYWYQQILGQGPKLLIQFQNNGVVDDSQLPKDRFSAERLKGVDSTLKIQPAKLEDSAVYLCASSFTLGRDGYTFGSGTRLTVV.

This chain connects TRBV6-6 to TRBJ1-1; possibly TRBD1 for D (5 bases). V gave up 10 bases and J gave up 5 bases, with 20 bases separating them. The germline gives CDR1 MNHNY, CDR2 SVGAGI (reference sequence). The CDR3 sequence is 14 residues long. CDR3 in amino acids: CATQLTGGRTEAFF. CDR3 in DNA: TGTGCCACCCAACTGACGGGGGGGAGGACTGAAGCTTTCTTT.

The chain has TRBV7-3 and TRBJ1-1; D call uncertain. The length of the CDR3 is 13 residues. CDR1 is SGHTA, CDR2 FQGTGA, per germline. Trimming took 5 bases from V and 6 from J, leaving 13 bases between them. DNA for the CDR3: TGTGCCAGCAGCCCCCGGACTCGGGCTGAAGCTTTCTTT. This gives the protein CASSPRTRAEAFF.

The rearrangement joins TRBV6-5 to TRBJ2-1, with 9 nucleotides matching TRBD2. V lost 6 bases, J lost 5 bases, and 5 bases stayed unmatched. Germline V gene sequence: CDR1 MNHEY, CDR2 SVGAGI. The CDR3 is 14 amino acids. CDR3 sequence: CASRRGGEHNEQFF. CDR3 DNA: TGTGCCAGCAGGCGGGGGGGAGAGCACAATGAGCAGTTCTTC.

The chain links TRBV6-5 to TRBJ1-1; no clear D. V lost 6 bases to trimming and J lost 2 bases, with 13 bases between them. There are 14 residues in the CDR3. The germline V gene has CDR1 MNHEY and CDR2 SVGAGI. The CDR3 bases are TGTGCCAGCAGATGGGCCACCGTTAACACTGAAGCTTTCTTT. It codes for CASRWATVNTEAFF.

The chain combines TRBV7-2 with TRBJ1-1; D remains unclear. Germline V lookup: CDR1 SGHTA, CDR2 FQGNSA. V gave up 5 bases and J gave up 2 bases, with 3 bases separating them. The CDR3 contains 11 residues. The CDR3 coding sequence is TGTGCCAGCAGCCAAAACACTGAAGCTTTCTTT. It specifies CASSQNTEAFF.

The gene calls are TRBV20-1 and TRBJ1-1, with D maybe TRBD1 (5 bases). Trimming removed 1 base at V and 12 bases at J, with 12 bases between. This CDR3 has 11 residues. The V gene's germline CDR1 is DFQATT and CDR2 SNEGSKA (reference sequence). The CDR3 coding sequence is TGCAGTGCTAGAGGGGGGGGGAGACCTTTCTTT. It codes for CSARGGGRPFF.

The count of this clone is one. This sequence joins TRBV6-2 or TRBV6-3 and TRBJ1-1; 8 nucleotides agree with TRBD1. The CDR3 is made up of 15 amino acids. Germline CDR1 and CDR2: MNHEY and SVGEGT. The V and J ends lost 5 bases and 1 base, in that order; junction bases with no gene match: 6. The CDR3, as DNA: TGTGCCAGCAGTACCCGACAGGGGTCGAACACTGAAGCTTTCTTT. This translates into CASSTRQGSNTEAFF.

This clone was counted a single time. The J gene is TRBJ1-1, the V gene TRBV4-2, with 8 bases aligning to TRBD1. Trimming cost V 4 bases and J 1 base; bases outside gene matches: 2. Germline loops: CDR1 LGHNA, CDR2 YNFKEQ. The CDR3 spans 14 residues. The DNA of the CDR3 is TGTGCCAGCAGCCGAGACAGGGGGAACACTGAAGCTTTCTTT. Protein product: CASSRDRGNTEAFF.

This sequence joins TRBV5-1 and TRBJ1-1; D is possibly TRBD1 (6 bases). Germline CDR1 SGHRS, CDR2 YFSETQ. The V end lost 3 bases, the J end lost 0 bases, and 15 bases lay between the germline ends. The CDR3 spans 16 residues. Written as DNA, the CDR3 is TGCGCCAGCAGCTCGTCAAACAGGGTAATGAACACTGAAGCTTTCTTT. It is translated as CASSSSNRVMNTEAFF.

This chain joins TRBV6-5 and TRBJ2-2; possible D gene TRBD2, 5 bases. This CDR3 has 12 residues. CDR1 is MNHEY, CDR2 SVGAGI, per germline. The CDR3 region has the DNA TGTGTCTCGGGGAAACACACCGGGGAGCTGTTTTTT. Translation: CVSGKHTGELFF.

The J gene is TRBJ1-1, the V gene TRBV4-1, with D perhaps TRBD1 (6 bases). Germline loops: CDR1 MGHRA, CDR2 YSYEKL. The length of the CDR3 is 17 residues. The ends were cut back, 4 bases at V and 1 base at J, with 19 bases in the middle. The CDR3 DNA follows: TGCGCCAGCAGCCGAATAACTACCAGGGGTGGGAACACTGAAGCTTTCTTT. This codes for CASSRITTRGGNTEAFF.

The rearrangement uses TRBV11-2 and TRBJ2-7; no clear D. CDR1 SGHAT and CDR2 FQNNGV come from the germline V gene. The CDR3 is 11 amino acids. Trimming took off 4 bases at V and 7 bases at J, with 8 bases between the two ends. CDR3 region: CASSSLIEQYF. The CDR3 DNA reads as TGTGCCAGCAGCTCTTTAATAGAGCAGTACTTC.